Listed below are T cell receptor beta chains from one sample, sequenced in a study of neurological immune-mediated disorders. TCRdb reprocessed the 5' RACE reads via MiXCR and lists one record per CDR3 protein. The sample holds nearly 45,000 distinct CDR3 sequences, roughly 12% seen once. The sample comprised PBMCs. The origin of the receptors is a female donor in good health. Each CDR3 is given with its conserved first and last residue. Each record gives: clone size, D gene, V gene, J gene, CDR3 DNA, CDR3 protein. D genes are given only for firm matches. For some rows the clone size is stated as once, few or many, or as a class when expanded; others skip it.

abundance: many; d_gene: NA; v_gene: TRBV5-1; j_gene: TRBJ2-3; CDR3nt: TGCGCCAGCAGCCCCCATTTAGACAGCCATGGAGATACGCAGTATTTT; CDR3aa: CASSPHLDSHGDTQYF
abundance: many; d_gene: TRBD1; v_gene: TRBV29-1; j_gene: TRBJ2-2; CDR3nt: TGCAGCGCCGGGACAGGGGAGTACACCGGGGAGCTGTTTTTT; CDR3aa: CSAGTGEYTGELFF
abundance: many; d_gene: TRBD2; v_gene: TRBV13; j_gene: TRBJ2-1; CDR3nt: TGTGCCAGCAGCTTAGAGCGGGAGTCTGGCTCCTACAATGAGCAGTTCTTC; CDR3aa: CASSLERESGSYNEQFF
abundance: many; d_gene: NA; v_gene: TRBV10-1; j_gene: TRBJ1-1; CDR3nt: TGCGCCAGCCGGACAGCCAAGAACACTGAAGCTTTCTTT; CDR3aa: CASRTAKNTEAFF
abundance: few; d_gene: NA; v_gene: TRBV13; j_gene: TRBJ2-1; CDR3nt: TGTGCCAGCAGCTTAGTTGCTGGGACTGGGAGTGGAAATGAGCAGTTCTTC; CDR3aa: CASSLVAGTGSGNEQFF
abundance: many; d_gene: NA; v_gene: TRBV6-5; j_gene: TRBJ1-3; CDR3nt: TGTGCCAGCAGTTACAGCTCAGGCGGGGAAGACACCATATATTTT; CDR3aa: CASSYSSGGEDTIYF
abundance: many; d_gene: NA; v_gene: TRBV5-1; j_gene: TRBJ1-1; CDR3nt: TGCGCCAGCAGCTTGGGGGGAAGCACTGAAGCTTTCTTT; CDR3aa: CASSLGGSTEAFF
abundance: many; d_gene: TRBD2; v_gene: TRBV6-5; j_gene: TRBJ2-5; CDR3nt: TGTGCCAGCAGTTACGGGGGGGGAGTAGAGACCCAGTACTTC; CDR3aa: CASSYGGGVETQYF
abundance: many; d_gene: TRBD2; v_gene: TRBV29-1; j_gene: TRBJ2-2; CDR3nt: TGCAGCGTTAGACTAGCGGGTAATACCGGGGAGCTGTTTTTT; CDR3aa: CSVRLAGNTGELFF
abundance: many; d_gene: NA; v_gene: TRBV5-1; j_gene: TRBJ2-3; CDR3nt: TGCGCCAGCAGCTCGGGGGACTTCCTCAGCCATACGCAGTATTTT; CDR3aa: CASSSGDFLSHTQYF
abundance: many; d_gene: TRBD1; v_gene: TRBV29-1; j_gene: TRBJ2-7; CDR3nt: TGCAGCGTTGAGGACAGGGACTTCGGGTACGAGCAGTACTTC; CDR3aa: CSVEDRDFGYEQYF
abundance: many; d_gene: TRBD2; v_gene: TRBV7-3; j_gene: TRBJ2-1; CDR3nt: TGTGCCAGCAGCTTAGGGGGACTAGGGGTGCGGGAGCAGTTCTTC; CDR3aa: CASSLGGLGVREQFF
abundance: many; d_gene: NA; v_gene: TRBV20-1; j_gene: TRBJ2-2; CDR3nt: TGCAGTGCTAGTTATACTCTCTACACCGGGGAGCTGTTTTTT; CDR3aa: CSASYTLYTGELFF
abundance: many; d_gene: TRBD2; v_gene: TRBV30; j_gene: TRBJ2-1; CDR3nt: TGTGCCTGGAGGGCTAGCGGGAGGGGAAATGAGCAGTTCTTC; CDR3aa: CAWRASGRGNEQFF
abundance: many; d_gene: NA; v_gene: TRBV5-1; j_gene: TRBJ1-1; CDR3nt: TGCGCCAGCAGCCCGGAGGGGGGGCGTCCTGAAGCTTTCTTT; CDR3aa: CASSPEGGRPEAFF
abundance: many; d_gene: NA; v_gene: TRBV6-5; j_gene: TRBJ2-2; CDR3nt: TGTGCCAGCAGTTACGGCACTAGCTCCGGGGAGCTGTTTTTT; CDR3aa: CASSYGTSSGELFF
abundance: few; d_gene: NA; v_gene: TRBV18; j_gene: TRBJ1-1; CDR3nt: TGTGCCAGCTCACCACTCGGGGGGGGAGTCGGCACTGAAGCTTTCTTT; CDR3aa: CASSPLGGGVGTEAFF
abundance: few; d_gene: NA; v_gene: TRBV2; j_gene: TRBJ2-5; CDR3nt: TGTGCCAGCAGTGCCCTTGGGGGGCCCCAAGAGACCCAGTACTTC; CDR3aa: CASSALGGPQETQYF
abundance: many; d_gene: TRBD2; v_gene: TRBV7-9; j_gene: TRBJ2-7; CDR3nt: TGTGCCAGCAGCGCAGAAACTCCCACTCTAGCGGGAGTTTCTCACGAGCAGTACTTC; CDR3aa: CASSAETPTLAGVSHEQYF
abundance: many; d_gene: TRBD2; v_gene: TRBV5-5; j_gene: TRBJ2-7; CDR3nt: TGTGCCAGCAGCTTCATAACTAGCGGGATGCCCTACGAGCAGTACTTC; CDR3aa: CASSFITSGMPYEQYF
abundance: many; d_gene: NA; v_gene: TRBV15; j_gene: TRBJ1-1; CDR3nt: TGTGCCACCAGCACTGGGACTGAAGCTTTCTTT; CDR3aa: CATSTGTEAFF
abundance: many; d_gene: TRBD2; v_gene: TRBV20-1; j_gene: TRBJ2-5; CDR3nt: TGCAGTGCCATAGCGGGGGGTCGCCAAGAGACCCAGTACTTC; CDR3aa: CSAIAGGRQETQYF
abundance: many; d_gene: NA; v_gene: TRBV5-1; j_gene: TRBJ2-6; CDR3nt: TGCGCCAGCAGCTTGGGAGGCAGCTCTGGGGCCAACGTCCTGACTTTC; CDR3aa: CASSLGGSSGANVLTF
abundance: medium-sized; d_gene: NA; v_gene: TRBV20-1; j_gene: TRBJ1-1; CDR3nt: TGCAGTGCTGGGGGGGTCGGCAGGCCCCCTTTGAGCACTGAAGCTTTCTTT; CDR3aa: CSAGGVGRPPLSTEAFF
abundance: many; d_gene: TRBD1; v_gene: TRBV20-1; j_gene: TRBJ2-2; CDR3nt: TGCAGTGCTAGAGATGGCCGGGACAGGGACACCGGGGAGCTGTTTTTT; CDR3aa: CSARDGRDRDTGELFF
abundance: NA; d_gene: NA; v_gene: TRBV5-1; j_gene: TRBJ2-1; CDR3nt: TGCGCCAGCAGGGGGGACCCCGTCAATGAGCAGTTCTTC; CDR3aa: CASRGDPVNEQFF
abundance: many; d_gene: TRBD1; v_gene: TRBV6-2/TRBV6-3; j_gene: TRBJ1-5; CDR3nt: TGTGCCAGCAGTTCCTCCGGGACAGGGGCCCGCCGTGGCAATCAGCCCCAGCATTTT; CDR3aa: CASSSSGTGARRGNQPQHF
abundance: many; d_gene: TRBD1; v_gene: TRBV6-5; j_gene: TRBJ1-1; CDR3nt: TGTGCCAGCAGTACAGGGGTGAGCACTGAAGCTTTCTTT; CDR3aa: CASSTGVSTEAFF
abundance: many; d_gene: NA; v_gene: TRBV10-2; j_gene: TRBJ1-1; CDR3nt: TGCGCCAGCAGCGAGTTGCGCAGGGAAGAAGCTTTCTTT; CDR3aa: CASSELRREEAFF
abundance: many; d_gene: TRBD1; v_gene: TRBV15; j_gene: TRBJ2-1; CDR3nt: TGTGCCACCCGAGGAGGACAGGGGAGAAATGAGCAGTTCTTC; CDR3aa: CATRGGQGRNEQFF
abundance: many; d_gene: NA; v_gene: TRBV3-1; j_gene: TRBJ2-2; CDR3nt: TGTGCCAGCAGCCAAAACACAGCGCCCGGGGAGCTGTTTTTT; CDR3aa: CASSQNTAPGELFF
abundance: many; d_gene: TRBD1; v_gene: TRBV5-1; j_gene: TRBJ1-1; CDR3nt: TGCGCCAGCAGCTTGGAGCAGGGGGAAATCGCGGTTGAAGCTTTCTTT; CDR3aa: CASSLEQGEIAVEAFF
abundance: many; d_gene: NA; v_gene: TRBV12-3/TRBV12-4; j_gene: TRBJ1-2; CDR3nt: TGTGCCAGCAGTTTAGGGGGACGGAGCACTGCGAGCTACACCTTC; CDR3aa: CASSLGGRSTASYTF
abundance: many; d_gene: TRBD1; v_gene: TRBV29-1; j_gene: TRBJ2-5; CDR3nt: TGCAGCGTTGACCGACAGGGCCAAGCCCAGTACTTC; CDR3aa: CSVDRQGQAQYF
abundance: many; d_gene: TRBD2; v_gene: TRBV7-9; j_gene: TRBJ2-1; CDR3nt: TGTGCCAGCAGCCCTATGGCAGCGGGGGGCTACAATGAGCAGTTCTTC; CDR3aa: CASSPMAAGGYNEQFF
abundance: many; d_gene: TRBD1; v_gene: TRBV20-1; j_gene: TRBJ1-2; CDR3nt: TGCAGTGCTAGAGACCATTCAGGGACAGCCCGCAAAGGCTATGGCTACACCTTC; CDR3aa: CSARDHSGTARKGYGYTF
abundance: many; d_gene: NA; v_gene: TRBV5-1; j_gene: TRBJ1-5; CDR3nt: TGCGCCAGCAGCTTCGGCAGGGATCAGCCCCAGCATTTT; CDR3aa: CASSFGRDQPQHF
abundance: many; d_gene: NA; v_gene: TRBV7-9; j_gene: TRBJ2-1; CDR3nt: TGTGCCAGCAGCTTTGGGGGGGCCGCGAATGAGCAGTTCTTC; CDR3aa: CASSFGGAANEQFF
abundance: many; d_gene: NA; v_gene: TRBV2; j_gene: TRBJ2-3; CDR3nt: TGTGCCAGCAGTGGGGCACTAGGTAGGGCAGATACGCAGTATTTT; CDR3aa: CASSGALGRADTQYF
abundance: once; d_gene: NA; v_gene: TRBV7-6; j_gene: TRBJ1-3; CDR3nt: TGTGCCAGCGGTTTACAGGGAGGCTTTGGAAACACCATATATTTT; CDR3aa: CASGLQGGFGNTIYF
abundance: many; d_gene: NA; v_gene: TRBV7-8; j_gene: TRBJ2-7; CDR3nt: TGTGCCAGCAGCTTAGACGGCAGGGGTTACGAGCAGTACTTC; CDR3aa: CASSLDGRGYEQYF